This TCR beta chain comes out of a study of T cells in localized non-small cell lung cancer. With regard to this clone: Its antigen is currently unknown.

General observations from the study: Sequence data derive from only one tumor region, so heterogeneity remains possible. Across samples, adjacent lung featured a median approximately 56 of the top 100 tumor clones.

This CDR3 has 14 residues. The junction had 0 bases not matched to a gene; V was cut back by 3 bases and J by 3 bases. Germline V lookup: CDR1 MRHNA, CDR2 SNTAGT. Sequencing was performed with immunoSEQ multiplex PCR; in TCRdb, only in-frame clones are kept and a portion is missing. The table includes roughly 25,000 clones, roughly 84% detected once. The chain combines TRBV6-4 with TRBJ2-2; TRBD2 matches at 8 bases. The origin of this receptor is a man aged 40 to 75 with stage II lung adenocarcinoma. This specimen was PBMCs, taken before any cancer treatment. In nucleotides, the CDR3 is TGTGCCAGCAGTGAGCGGGGGGACACCGGGGAGCTGTTTTTT. Protein sequence: CASSERGDTGELFF.